Listed below are T cell receptor beta chains from one sample, sequenced in a study of blood T cell repertoires in COVID-19. The data were produced by immunoSEQ multiplex PCR, yet TCRdb's version contains in-frame clones alone and is incomplete. Here the sample spans 250,000 to 300,000 clones, 86% being singletons. The material sequenced was PBMCs or T cells enriched from blood (not recorded which). The receptors originated from a young man who had recovered from COVID-19. The CDR3 runs from the conserved cysteine through the conserved F or W. Fields, in order: clone size, J gene, V gene, D gene, CDR3 protein, CDR3 DNA. D genes are given only for firm matches. Only some rows state a clone size, as once, few, many or a class for expanded clones.

-	TRBJ1-1	TRBV6-4	-	CASSQGFGNTEAFF	TGTGCCAGCAGTCAGGGATTTGGGAACACTGAAGCTTTCTTT
-	TRBJ1-4	TRBV3-1/TRBV3-2	TRBD1	CASSQGQVLDEKLFF	TGTGCCAGCAGCCAGGGACAGGTACTTGATGAAAAACTGTTTTTT
-	TRBJ1-1	TRBV3-1/TRBV3-2	TRBD1	CASSPLQGANTEAFF	TGTGCCAGCAGTCCACTCCAGGGGGCGAACACTGAAGCTTTCTTT
-	TRBJ2-7	TRBV19	-	CASSIGRGVYEQYF	TGTGCCAGTAGTATTGGCAGGGGGGTATACGAGCAGTACTTC
-	TRBJ2-1	TRBV6-5	TRBD2	CASRPRTSGGAVSFF	TGTGCCAGCAGACCCCGGACTAGCGGGGGGGCAGTATCGTTCTTC
-	TRBJ1-2	TRBV19	TRBD1	CASSPGQIYGYTF	TGTGCCAGTAGTCCGGGACAGATCTATGGCTACACCTTC
-	TRBJ1-5	TRBV29-1	TRBD1	CSVGTGNQPQHF	TGCAGCGTGGGGACAGGGAATCAGCCCCAGCATTTT
-	TRBJ1-3	TRBV11-2	-	CASSPPGSSSGNTIYF	TGTGCCAGCAGCCCTCCTGGCAGTTCCTCTGGAAACACCATATATTTT
-	TRBJ1-2	TRBV14	-	CASSLGEAGYGYTF	TGTGCCAGCAGCCTAGGGGAGGCAGGGTATGGCTACACCTTC
once	TRBJ2-2	TRBV3-1/TRBV3-2	TRBD2	CASRRGWQAGELFF	TGTGCCAGCAGGCGGGGGTGGCAGGCCGGGGAGCTGTTTTTT
-	TRBJ1-5	TRBV29-1	-	CSVVLGGNGNQPQHF	TGCAGCGTTGTCTTGGGGGGGAACGGCAATCAGCCCCAGCATTTT
-	TRBJ2-7	TRBV27	TRBD2	CASSFSGSSYEQYF	TGTGCCAGCAGTTTTAGCGGGAGCTCCTACGAGCAGTACTTC
-	TRBJ1-3	TRBV18	-	CASSPLLQSTIYF	TGTGCCAGCTCACCACTCCTACAGAGCACCATATATTTT
-	TRBJ2-6	TRBV5-4	TRBD1	CASSELPKGQGRFGANVLTF	TGTGCCAGCAGCGAACTCCCGAAGGGACAGGGGAGGTTTGGGGCCAACGTCCTGACTTTC
-	TRBJ2-1	TRBV3-1/TRBV3-2	TRBD2	CASSPQRGGPNEQFF	TGTGCCAGCAGCCCTCAGAGGGGAGGGCCAAATGAGCAGTTCTTC
-	TRBJ1-1	TRBV18	TRBD1	CASSPRYGQENTEAFF	TGTGCCAGCTCACCACGTTATGGACAGGAGAACACTGAAGCTTTCTTT
-	TRBJ1-1	TRBV6-4	-	CASRNRENTEAFF	TGTGCCAGCAGAAACAGGGAGAACACTGAAGCTTTCTTT
-	TRBJ2-7	TRBV6-5	-	CASSLGGSAYEQYF	TGTGCCAGCAGTTTAGGAGGGAGCGCCTACGAGCAGTACTTC
-	TRBJ2-7	TRBV11-2	TRBD1	CASSLDGQGEISYEQYF	TGTGCCAGCAGCTTAGACGGACAGGGGGAAATCAGTTACGAGCAGTACTTC
-	TRBJ2-1	TRBV7-8	-	CASSVTGSEQFF	TGTGCCAGCAGCGTAACAGGGAGTGAGCAGTTCTTC
-	TRBJ2-7	TRBV5-1	-	CASSFAGVTYEQYF	TGCGCCAGCAGCTTTGCAGGGGTGACCTACGAGCAGTACTTC
-	TRBJ1-6	TRBV7-9	TRBD1	CASSPRGGGSPLHF	TGTGCCAGCAGCCCCCGAGGGGGCGGATCACCCCTCCACTTT
-	TRBJ1-4	TRBV6-5	-	CASRADTTNEKLFF	TGTGCCAGCAGAGCAGACACAACTAATGAAAAACTGTTTTTT
-	TRBJ2-1	TRBV13	TRBD1	CASSFRTGSGAYNEQFF	TGTGCCAGCAGCTTTCGGACAGGGTCAGGGGCTTACAATGAGCAGTTCTTC
many	TRBJ1-5	TRBV5-8	TRBD1	CASRRTGGIQPQHF	TGTGCCAGCAGACGAACAGGGGGCATTCAGCCCCAGCATTTT
-	TRBJ2-3	TRBV6-2/TRBV6-3	TRBD2	CASSYPPGSGGATDTQYF	TGTGCCAGCAGTTACCCCCCGGGTAGCGGGGGTGCGACGGATACGCAGTATTTT
-	TRBJ1-5	TRBV6-2/TRBV6-3	-	CASSYQGARQPQHF	TGTGCCAGCAGTTACCAAGGGGCTCGGCAGCCCCAGCATTTT
-	TRBJ1-2	TRBV6-5	-	CASSRTGNYGYTF	TGTGCCAGCAGTCGGACGGGAAACTATGGCTACACCTTC
-	TRBJ2-6	TRBV6-5	-	CASLGGPTGANVLTF	TGTGCCAGCTTGGGAGGCCCCACTGGGGCCAACGTCCTGACTTTC
-	TRBJ2-7	TRBV7-2	-	CASSLARGPWYEQYF	TGTGCCAGCAGCTTAGCGCGCGGCCCCTGGTACGAGCAGTACTTC
many	TRBJ2-1	TRBV7-6	TRBD2	CASSLTTSGGATEQFF	TGTGCCAGCAGCTTAACAACTAGCGGGGGGGCCACTGAGCAGTTCTTC
-	TRBJ2-1	TRBV29-1	-	CSVEVVARGEQFF	TGCAGCGTTGAAGTGGTCGCACGGGGTGAGCAGTTCTTC
once	TRBJ2-5	TRBV18	TRBD1	CASSSQGAGETQYF	TGTGCCAGCTCATCTCAGGGGGCTGGAGAGACCCAGTACTTC
-	TRBJ1-4	TRBV4-1	TRBD1	CASSQEGGEEKLFF	TGCGCCAGCAGCCAAGAAGGGGGCGAGGAAAAACTGTTTTTT
-	TRBJ1-2	TRBV6-5	TRBD1	CASSSTGNSDYGYTF	TGTGCCAGCAGTTCGACAGGGAACAGCGACTATGGCTACACCTTC
once	TRBJ2-1	TRBV18	-	CASSRTGSPYNEQFF	TGTGCCAGCTCACGGACGGGGAGCCCCTACAATGAGCAGTTCTTC
few	TRBJ2-3	TRBV11-2	TRBD1	CASSTGDFQTDTQYF	TGTGCCAGCAGCACAGGGGATTTTCAGACAGATACGCAGTATTTT
-	TRBJ1-4	TRBV14	-	CASSPAGWSEKLFF	TGTGCCAGCAGCCCCGCCGGGTGGTCTGAAAAACTGTTTTTT
-	TRBJ1-5	TRBV30	-	CAWNVKLQGSNQPQHF	TGTGCCTGGAATGTGAAACTACAAGGAAGCAATCAGCCCCAGCATTTT
once	TRBJ2-2	TRBV2	-	CASREDGELFF	TGTGCCAGCAGGGAGGACGGGGAGCTGTTTTTT
-	TRBJ2-7	TRBV10-1	-	CASQEGAAYEQYF	TGCGCCAGCCAGGAGGGGGCGGCCTACGAGCAGTACTTC
-	TRBJ2-1	TRBV5-1	-	CASSLVQPQGNEQFF	TGCGCCAGCAGCTTGGTACAGCCCCAGGGCAATGAGCAGTTCTTC
-	TRBJ2-7	TRBV5-1	-	CASRPGERYEQYF	TGCGCCAGCAGGCCGGGAGAGCGCTACGAGCAGTACTTC
-	TRBJ2-2	TRBV19	-	CASSIGRDTGELFF	TGTGCCAGTAGTATAGGACGGGACACCGGGGAGCTGTTTTTT
-	TRBJ2-5	TRBV24-1	-	CATSDSGRVGTQYF	TGTGCCACCAGTGATTCGGGTAGAGTCGGGACCCAGTACTTC
-	TRBJ2-1	TRBV5-6	TRBD1	CASSPGTGWNEQFF	TGTGCCAGCAGCCCTGGGACAGGGTGGAATGAGCAGTTCTTC
-	TRBJ2-3	TRBV9	-	CASSVTSTDTQYF	TGTGCCAGCAGCGTTACTAGCACAGATACGCAGTATTTT
-	TRBJ2-7	TRBV18	TRBD2	CASSPPVGTSYEQYF	TGTGCCAGCTCACCACCGGTAGGGACTAGCTACGAGCAGTACTTC
once	TRBJ1-4	TRBV7-9	-	CASSLTTGANEKLFF	TGTGCCAGCAGCTTAACGACAGGAGCTAATGAAAAACTGTTTTTT
-	TRBJ1-5	TRBV11-3	-	CASPRGQQFYSNQPQHF	TGTGCCAGCCCCAGAGGGCAACAGTTTTATAGCAATCAGCCCCAGCATTTT
-	TRBJ2-1	TRBV5-1	TRBD2	CASSLQASGTNEQFF	TGCGCCAGCAGCTTACAGGCTAGCGGGACTAATGAGCAGTTCTTC
-	TRBJ2-5	TRBV5-4	TRBD2	CASSPSGGRQETQYF	TGTGCCAGCAGTCCTAGCGGGGGGCGCCAAGAGACCCAGTACTTC
-	TRBJ2-7	TRBV10-3	-	CAISGGSGTPQGYEQYF	TGTGCCATCAGTGGAGGGAGTGGGACACCACAGGGCTACGAGCAGTACTTC